One sample yielded the 18 T cell receptor beta chains listed below, sequenced in a study of blood T cell repertoires in COVID-19. Some clones are missing from TCRdb's copy, which holds only in-frame ones; the method was immunoSEQ multiplex PCR. The repertoire holds about 200,000 clones, with about 87% as singletons. Material for sequencing was peripheral blood. These receptors were collected from a man aged 60 to 69 who had recovered from COVID-19.

This chain joins TRBV3-1 (or the pseudogene TRBV3-2) and TRBJ1-5; D is unresolved. Trimming stripped 4 bases from V and 10 bases from J, with 14 bases between. Germline loops: CDR1 LGHDT, CDR2 YNNKEL (reference sequence). CDR3 length: 13 amino acids. CDR3 sequence (DNA): TGTGCCAGCAGCCTGACCGGGGAAAATCCCCAGCATTTT. Amino acid sequence: CASSLTGENPQHF.

This chain uses TRBV5-6 with TRBJ1-5; a weak D match, TRBD1 (6 bases). CDR3 length: 17 amino acids. Trimming pared 1 base from V and 7 bases from J, leaving 21 bases between. The germline V gene encodes CDR1 SGHDT and CDR2 YYEEEE. The CDR3 sequence: CASSLWGALTQGQPQHF. As DNA, the CDR3 is TGTGCCAGCAGCTTGTGGGGAGCCCTCACTCAGGGGCAGCCCCAGCATTTT.

V gene TRBV3-1 (or the pseudogene TRBV3-2) combines with J gene TRBJ1-5, with 10 bases identical to TRBD1. Germline lookup yields CDR1 LGHDT and CDR2 YNNKEL (reference sequence). CDR3 length equals 15 residues. Losses at the gene ends were 4 bases for V and 6 bases for J; bases not matched to a gene: 6. In DNA form, the CDR3 reads TGTGCCAGCAGCCTCGGGACAGGGGCGACTCAGCCCCAGCATTTT. This gives the protein CASSLGTGATQPQHF.

The V and J genes are TRBV10-2 and TRBJ1-2; TRBD1 agrees at 12 bases. From germline, CDR1 is WSHSY and CDR2 SAAADI. J was trimmed by 4 bases and V by 5 bases; bases with no gene match: 8. This CDR3 has 16 residues. CDR3 bases: TGCGCCAGCAGTCTATCCGGGACAGGGGGCAGCTATGGCTACACCTTC. Its translation: CASSLSGTGGSYGYTF.

The V call is TRBV6-2 or TRBV6-3, the J call TRBJ2-3; 11 nucleotides line up with TRBD2. Germline values: CDR1 MNHEY, CDR2 SVGEGT. This CDR3 region has 17 residues. Germline trimming cut 3 bases from V and 0 bases from J; bases unmatched to any gene: 5. In nucleotides, the CDR3 is TGTGCCAGCAGTTATGCTAGCGGGGGGCTAAGCACAGATACGCAGTATTTT. This translates into CASSYASGGLSTDTQYF.

The chain recombines TRBV7-2 with TRBJ2-1; D remains unclear. The germline gives CDR1 SGHTA, CDR2 FQGNSA. Deletions cut 0 bases from V and 1 base from J, with 19 bases between. This CDR3 has 19 residues. This CDR3 is CASSLAGWQDKRSYNEQFF. In DNA, the CDR3 is TGTGCCAGCAGCTTAGCGGGTTGGCAGGATAAAAGGTCCTACAATGAGCAGTTCTTC.

J is TRBJ2-3 and V is TRBV24-1; 15 bases are shared with TRBD2. The CDR3 covers 17 residues. CDR1 is KGHDR and CDR2 is SFDVKD in the germline V gene. With V trimmed by 5 bases and J by 2 bases, 4 bases remained unmatched. Here the CDR3 DNA reads TGTGCCACCAGTGGCCGGACTAGCGGGAGGGACACAGATACGCAGTATTTT. The encoded protein is CATSGRTSGRDTDTQYF.

The chain carries TRBV30 and TRBJ2-5; D is perhaps TRBD2 (6 bases). The CDR3 has 14 amino acids. Germline CDR1 reads GTSNPN; CDR2 reads SVGIG (reference sequence). The V gene lost 4 bases and the J gene lost 4 bases, with 16 bases spanning the gap. The CDR3 DNA follows: TGTGCCTGGACCTCTGGAGGGAGGCGAGAGACCCAGTACTTC. It translates to CAWTSGGRRETQYF.

This rearrangement joins TRBV14 to TRBJ1-1, with a weak D call TRBD1 (5 bases). The CDR3 runs 15 residues. V lost 3 bases to trimming and J lost 0 bases, with 11 bases between them. Germline lookup yields CDR1 SGHDN and CDR2 FVKESK. This CDR3 is CASSHLGGLNTEAFF. DNA for the CDR3: TGTGCCAGCAGCCACCTGGGGGGATTGAACACTGAAGCTTTCTTT.

V usage is TRBV3-1 (or the pseudogene TRBV3-2) and J usage is TRBJ2-3; 9 nucleotides agree with TRBD1. The junction had 8 bases not matched to a gene; V was cut back by 1 base and J by 3 bases. CDR1 LGHDT and CDR2 YNNKEL come from the germline V gene (reference sequence). The CDR3 totals 17 residues. CDR3: CASSQVPTGGGTDTQYF. DNA of the CDR3: TGTGCCAGCAGCCAAGTCCCGACAGGGGGAGGGACAGATACGCAGTATTTT.

This chain links TRBV28 with TRBJ1-2; D unclear. The CDR3 covers 14 residues. The ends were cut back, 6 bases at V and 4 bases at J, with 15 bases in the middle. Germline assignment: CDR1 MDHEN and CDR2 SYDVKM. The CDR3 nucleotides are TGTGCCAGCAGCCCCGTAGGAGAAGGCTATGGCTACACCTTC. Residues: CASSPVGEGYGYTF.

The chain couples TRBV30 to TRBJ2-6, with no clear D. Germline V gives CDR1 GTSNPN, CDR2 SVGIG (reference sequence). The CDR3 contains 13 residues. Written as DNA, the CDR3 is TGTGCATTACAGCTTCCCGGGGCCAACGTCCTGACTTTC. Translation gives CALQLPGANVLTF.

The V and J genes are TRBV11-2 and TRBJ1-2, with no clear D. This CDR3 region has 15 residues. With 1 base removed from V and 0 bases from J, the gap between germline ends came to 9 bases. Germline V gives CDR1 SGHAT, CDR2 FQNNGV. The CDR3: CASSLGLGANYGYTF. Written as DNA, the CDR3 is TGTGCCAGCAGCTTAGGACTGGGAGCTAACTATGGCTACACCTTC.

The chain links TRBV9 to TRBJ1-4; a possible D gene is TRBD1 (5 bases). Per the germline V gene, CDR1 is SGDLS and CDR2 is YYNGEE. V lost 2 bases to trimming and J lost 6 bases, with 11 bases between them. The CDR3 extends over 14 amino acids. CDR3 nucleotides: TGTGCCAGCAGCGTCGGACATGGGGATGAAAAACTGTTTTTT. Protein: CASSVGHGDEKLFF.

A few counts support this clone. The chain carries TRBV18 and TRBJ2-7; 7 bases fit TRBD1. The junction had 4 bases not matched to a gene; V was cut back by 4 bases and J by 1 base. Looked up from germline, CDR1 is KGHSH and CDR2 is LQKENI. The CDR3 is made up of 14 amino acids. As DNA, the CDR3 is TGTGCCAGCTCACGGCAGGGGGATTCCTACGAGCAGTACTTC. Its protein is CASSRQGDSYEQYF.

This chain uses TRBV7-8 with TRBJ2-7, with no clear D. Germline V gene data show CDR1 as SGHVS and CDR2 as FQNEAQ. Trimming cost V 1 base and J 2 bases, with 9 bases left between them. This CDR3 comprises 14 residues. CDR3 sequence: CASSLVSGPYEQYF. CDR3 bases: TGTGCCAGCAGCTTAGTTTCAGGCCCCTACGAGCAGTACTTC.

The rearrangement joins TRBV19 to TRBJ2-1; D uncertain. CDR1 is LNHDA and CDR2 is SQIVND in the germline V gene (reference sequence). Trimming left V 5 bases short and J 6 bases short, with 8 bases between. The CDR3 is 12 residues long. The CDR3 loop reads CASSEFANEQFF. The CDR3 DNA reads TGTGCCAGTAGTGAGTTTGCCAATGAGCAGTTCTTC.

The chain has TRBV28 and TRBJ1-2; 9 bases map to TRBD1. Looked up from germline, CDR1 is MDHEN and CDR2 is SYDVKM. The CDR3 is 15 amino acids. Unmatched junction bases numbered 9, after V lost 6 bases and J lost 4 bases. CDR3 sequence reads: CASRTQRTGAYGYTF. The DNA of the CDR3 is TGTGCCAGCAGAACACAAAGGACAGGGGCCTATGGCTACACCTTC.